This entry lists 28 T cell receptor beta chains sequenced from one sample in a study of early stage breast cancer tumors. Only in-frame clones appear in the TCRdb table, and some are missing; sequencing was by immunoSEQ multiplex PCR. Among approximately 70,000 clones, around 80% were seen once, and the ten largest hold 4.7%. Source material: blood. These receptors all come from a middle-aged person with breast cancer.

The chain uses TRBV18 and TRBJ1-1; 7 bases line up with TRBD1. There are 16 residues in the CDR3. In germline, CDR1 is KGHSH, CDR2 LQKENI. The junction had 6 bases not matched to a gene; V was cut back by 2 bases and J by 0 bases. CDR3: CASSPSPTGLNTEAFF. The CDR3 region has the DNA TGTGCCAGCTCACCATCCCCGACAGGGTTGAACACTGAAGCTTTCTTT.

The chain joins TRBV6-1 to TRBJ1-1; a possible D gene is TRBD1 (5 bases). Germline-derived CDR1 and CDR2 are MNHNS and SASEGT. V lost 5 bases and J 0 bases, leaving 10 bases between the germline ends. This CDR3 is 14 amino acids long. The CDR3 DNA follows: TGTGCCAGCAGTCCGGGACCGATGAACACTGAAGCTTTCTTT. It specifies CASSPGPMNTEAFF.

The sample holds one count of this clone. The CDR3 region has the DNA TGTGCCAGCCGGGACGGCTACGAGCAGTACTTC. This translates into CASRDGYEQYF. The chain joins TRBV27 to TRBJ2-7, with D perhaps matching TRBD1 or TRBD2 (5 bases each). CDR1 MNHEY and CDR2 SMNVEV come from the germline V gene (reference sequence). Trimming took off 8 bases at V and 3 bases at J, with 8 bases between the two ends. The CDR3 contains 11 residues.

The chain carries TRBV18 and TRBJ2-4; TRBD1 aligns across 8 bases. The trim removed 6 bases at V and 0 bases at J, leaving 7 bases unmatched. This CDR3 is built from 16 residues. Germline values: CDR1 KGHSH, CDR2 LQKENI. CDR3 nucleotides: TGTGCCAGCTCGGACAGGGATACATTAGCCAAAAACATTCAGTACTTC. Amino acids: CASSDRDTLAKNIQYF.

The chain couples TRBV28 to TRBJ2-7; D gene ambiguous. This CDR3 comprises 14 residues. The V gene lost 7 bases and the J gene lost 2 bases, with 15 bases spanning the gap. In germline, CDR1 is MDHEN, CDR2 SYDVKM. CDR3 in DNA: TGTGCCAGCAATCCACCGGAGACCCCCTACGAGCAGTACTTC. Translating it yields CASNPPETPYEQYF.

The chain uses TRBV28 and TRBJ2-5; 7 bases agree with TRBD2. V shed 6 bases, J shed 5 bases, and the junction held 9 bases outside the gene matches. CDR1 is MDHEN, CDR2 SYDVKM, per germline. This CDR3 is 14 amino acids long. The CDR3 protein is CASRPLAEFETQYF. The CDR3 DNA is TGTGCCAGCAGGCCTCTAGCGGAATTCGAGACCCAGTACTTC. The full variable domain, rest sourced from reference TRBV28 and TRBJ2-5, is DVKVTQSSRYLVKRTGEKVFLECVQDMDHENMFWYRQDPGLGLRLIYFSYDVKMKEKGDIPEGYSVSREKKERFSLILESASTNQTSMYLCASRPLAEFETQYFGPGTRLLVL.

This sequence joins TRBV28 and TRBJ1-1; 7 bases line up with TRBD1. With 7 bases clipped from V and 4 bases from J, the junction kept 9 bases outside the gene matches. The CDR3 runs to 14 residues. CDR1 and CDR2 (germline): MDHEN, SYDVKM. The CDR3 coding sequence is TGTGCCAGCACCATACAGGGGTTGATCACTGAAGCTTTCTTT. Translating gives CASTIQGLITEAFF.

The rearrangement joins TRBV5-6 to TRBJ1-5; maybe TRBD1 (6 bases). V lost 4 bases to trimming and J lost 3 bases, with 14 bases between them. The CDR3 has 15 amino acids. Germline V CDR1 and CDR2: SGHDT, YYEEEE. CDR3 amino acids: CASSLGGHTNQPQHF. The CDR3, as DNA: TGTGCCAGCAGCCTGGGGGGGCACACCAATCAGCCCCAGCATTTT.

This clone came up once. The chain recombines TRBV2 with TRBJ2-3, with 7 positions matching TRBD1. The trim removed 5 bases at V and 2 bases at J, leaving 7 bases unmatched. This CDR3 is 15 amino acids long. CDR1 and CDR2 (germline): SNHLY, FYNNEI. CDR3 nucleotide sequence: TGTGCCAGCAGTTCCCAGGGGGAGTCCACAGATACGCAGTATTTT. This encodes CASSSQGESTDTQYF.

The chain recombines TRBV10-2 with TRBJ1-5; the D gene is possibly TRBD1 (5 bases). Germline V CDR1 and CDR2: WSHSY, SAAADI. This CDR3 is 13 amino acids long. The V end lost 1 base, the J end lost 7 bases, and 8 bases lay between the germline ends. DNA of the CDR3: TGCGCCAGCAGTGAGTTTGAGGGGCAGCCCCAGCATTTT. It is translated as CASSEFEGQPQHF.

The chain uses TRBV28 and TRBJ1-5; D call uncertain. The CDR3 runs 13 residues. Germline V CDR1 and CDR2: MDHEN, SYDVKM. The V end lost 6 bases, the J end lost 4 bases, and 10 bases lay between the germline ends. The CDR3 here is CASRESGNQPQHF. CDR3 DNA sequence: TGTGCCAGCAGGGAAAGTGGTAATCAGCCCCAGCATTTT.

The chain recombines TRBV11-2 with TRBJ2-1; TRBD2 aligns across 11 bases. Germline CDR1 reads SGHAT; CDR2 reads FQNNGV. V trimming: 0 bases; J trimming: 8 bases; junction bases outside the gene matches: 6. CDR3 size: 16 residues. CDR3 residues: CASSLEGSGRVDEQFF. CDR3 DNA: TGTGCCAGCAGCTTAGAGGGTAGCGGGAGGGTGGATGAGCAGTTCTTC.

The chain uses TRBV5-1 and TRBJ1-1; D is uncertain. Germline values: CDR1 SGHRS, CDR2 YFSETQ. V gave up 0 bases and J gave up 5 bases, with 8 bases separating them. The CDR3 length is 13 residues. The CDR3 DNA sequence: TGCGCCAGCAGCTTGGCCGGTAATACTGAAGCTTTCTTT. Its translation is CASSLAGNTEAFF. The complete variable domain, with remaining parts taken from reference TRBV5-1 and TRBJ1-1, reads KAGVTQTPRYLIKTRGQQVTLSCSPISGHRSVSWYQQTPGQGLQFLFEYFSETQRNKGNFPGRFSGRQFSNSRSEMNVSTLELGDSALYLCASSLAGNTEAFFGQGTRLTVV.

The chain combines TRBV18 with TRBJ1-1, with TRBD1 as a possible D gene (6 bases). Trimming took 6 bases from V and 1 from J, leaving 9 bases between them. Germline V lookup: CDR1 KGHSH, CDR2 LQKENI. This CDR3 comprises 13 residues. CDR3 amino acids: CASSSDRNTEAFF. CDR3 in DNA: TGTGCCAGCTCCTCGGACAGGAACACTGAAGCTTTCTTT.

The chain has TRBV6-1 and TRBJ2-3; TRBD1 aligns across 8 bases. This CDR3 has 13 amino acids. V dropped 5 bases and J dropped 4; count of bases not matched to a gene: 2. The germline V gene encodes CDR1 MNHNS and CDR2 SASEGT. This chain's CDR3 is CASSIQGADTQYF. CDR3 nucleotide sequence: TGTGCCAGCAGTATACAGGGGGCAGATACGCAGTATTTT.

This chain joins TRBV30 and TRBJ1-4, with D perhaps matching TRBD1 (5 bases). Germline CDR1 reads GTSNPN; CDR2 reads SVGIG (reference sequence). V lost 1 base, J lost 14 bases, and 17 bases lay in between. This CDR3 contains 13 residues. CDR3 sequence: CAWSGGRALGLFF. The CDR3 DNA reads TGTGCCTGGAGTGGGGGACGGGCCTTAGGTCTGTTTTTT.

In the case of this clone: Other DNA sequences in this sample translate to the same CDR3. The V call is TRBV6-5, the J call TRBJ2-7, with 8 bases lining up with TRBD2. Per the germline V gene, CDR1 is MNHEY and CDR2 is SVGAGI. J lost 0 bases, V lost 5 bases, and 3 bases had no gene match. The CDR3 extends over 14 amino acids. The CDR3 protein is CASSIAGYSYEQYF. The CDR3 bases are TGTGCCAGCAGTATAGCGGGGTACTCCTACGAGCAGTACTTC.

This clone was recorded once. The genes are TRBV29-1 and TRBJ2-1, with 8 nucleotides matching TRBD1. The germline CDR1 and CDR2 sequences are SQVTM and ANQGSEA. CDR3 length equals 14 residues. The V gene end was trimmed by 2 bases and the J gene end by 6 bases; junction bases not matched to a gene: 6. Written as DNA, the CDR3 is TGCAGCGTTGAAACGGGGGACAGGAGCAATGAGCAGTTCTTC. Translation: CSVETGDRSNEQFF.

This chain connects TRBV18 to TRBJ2-2; 11 bases are a match to TRBD1. The junction had 4 bases not matched to a gene; V was cut back by 5 bases and J by 5 bases. Looked up from germline, CDR1 is KGHSH and CDR2 is LQKENI. This CDR3 is built from 15 residues. The CDR3 protein is CASSRTGGRTGELFF. The CDR3 DNA is TGTGCCAGCTCAAGGACAGGGGGCCGAACCGGGGAGCTGTTTTTT.

The chain recombines TRBV19 with TRBJ2-4; possible D gene TRBD2, 5 bases. The CDR3 has 17 residues. Germline V gene sequence: CDR1 LNHDA, CDR2 SQIVND (reference sequence). V lost 6 bases and J 2 bases, leaving 20 bases between the germline ends. The CDR3 loop reads CASSPFATGMTKNIQYF. DNA for the CDR3: TGTGCCAGTAGCCCCTTTGCGACGGGAATGACCAAAAACATTCAGTACTTC.

J is TRBJ2-7 and V is TRBV5-5; TRBD1 might be the D (7 bases). The germline CDR1 and CDR2 sequences are SGHKS and YYEKEE (reference sequence). The CDR3 is 17 residues long. V was trimmed by 4 bases and J by 2 bases, leaving 22 bases between them. The CDR3, as DNA: TGTGCCAGCAGCCCCCTCGGTGGGGGGACAGTGGCCTACGAGCAGTACTTC. As protein: CASSPLGGGTVAYEQYF.

The gene calls are TRBV7-8 and TRBJ1-2, with 9 bases that match TRBD1. CDR3 length equals 14 residues. V was clipped by 1 base and J by 6 bases; unmatched bases: 3. The germline gives CDR1 SGHVS, CDR2 FQNEAQ. CDR3 DNA sequence: TGTGCCAGCAGCTTAGACAGGGGGCGCGATGGCTACACCTTC. Protein sequence: CASSLDRGRDGYTF.

This clone appeared a few times. The rearrangement joins TRBV27 to TRBJ1-4, with TRBD1 as a possible D gene (5 bases). Germline V gene data show CDR1 as MNHEY and CDR2 as SMNVEV (reference sequence). V was pared by 8 bases and J by 5 bases, with 12 bases between. There are 13 residues in the CDR3. This CDR3 reads CASSSGRNEKLFF. The CDR3 DNA follows: TGTGCCAGCTCCTCGGGACGCAATGAAAAACTGTTTTTT.

This chain connects TRBV27 to TRBJ1-4; 11 positions agree with TRBD1. Trimming at V came to 5 bases and at J to 8 bases, leaving 13 bases not matched to a gene. Germline values: CDR1 MNHEY, CDR2 SMNVEV (reference sequence). There are 17 residues in the CDR3. The CDR3 loop reads CASSPNEGQGAKEKLFF. CDR3 sequence (DNA): TGTGCCAGCAGTCCCAACGAAGGACAGGGGGCAAAAGAAAAACTGTTTTTT.

The chain couples TRBV9 to TRBJ2-2; 7 bases align to TRBD2. J was trimmed by 7 bases and V by 3 bases; bases with no gene match: 9. Germline V gene lookup returns CDR1 SGDLS and CDR2 YYNGEE. The CDR3 contains 15 residues. The CDR3 here is CASSAPGLRDGELFF. For the CDR3, the DNA is TGTGCCAGCAGCGCACCGGGACTAAGGGACGGGGAGCTGTTTTTT.

The rearrangement uses TRBV4-1 and TRBJ2-2; a possible D gene is TRBD1 (6 bases). V was trimmed by 1 base and J by 7 bases, leaving 13 bases between them. CDR3 size: 15 residues. Per the germline V gene, CDR1 is MGHRA and CDR2 is YSYEKL. The CDR3 DNA reads as TGCGCCAGCAGCCAAGCATCAGGGGCGGTCGGGGAGCTGTTTTTT. Translation gives CASSQASGAVGELFF.

The chain is built from TRBV5-1 and TRBJ1-2; TRBD1 aligns across 7 bases. This CDR3 is 13 amino acids long. Germline V lookup: CDR1 SGHRS, CDR2 YFSETQ. The junction had 3 bases not matched to a gene; V was cut back by 3 bases and J by 4 bases. The CDR3 nucleotides are TGCGCCAGCAGCTCGACAGGGCCCTATGGCTACACCTTC. This gives the protein CASSSTGPYGYTF.

The chain links TRBV7-3 to TRBJ2-3; D is undetermined. Germline values: CDR1 SGHTA, CDR2 FQGTGA. The CDR3 covers 13 residues. V was clipped by 3 bases and J by 3 bases, with 7 bases between them. The CDR3 here is CASSFSRTDTQYF. The CDR3 DNA reads TGTGCCAGCAGCTTCTCTAGAACAGATACGCAGTATTTT.